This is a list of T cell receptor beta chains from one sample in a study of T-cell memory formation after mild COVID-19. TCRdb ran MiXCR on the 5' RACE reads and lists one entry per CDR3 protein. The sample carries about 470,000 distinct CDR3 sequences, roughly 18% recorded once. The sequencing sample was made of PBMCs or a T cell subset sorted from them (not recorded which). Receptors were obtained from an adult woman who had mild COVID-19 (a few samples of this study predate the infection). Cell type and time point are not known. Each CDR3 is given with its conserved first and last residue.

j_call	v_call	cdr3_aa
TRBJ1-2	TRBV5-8	CASSSPGGTGYGYTF
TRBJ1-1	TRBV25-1	CASSDWTDDTEAFF
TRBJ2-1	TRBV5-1	CASSFISGGDNEQFF
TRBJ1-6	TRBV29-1	CSVAAGYGDSPLHF
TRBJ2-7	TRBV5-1	CASSRGGRGVKTYEQYF
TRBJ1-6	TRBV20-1	CSASDHRDILHF
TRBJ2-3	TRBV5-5	CASRWLGGTARGDTQYF
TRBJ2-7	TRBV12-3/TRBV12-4	CASSFSTGQLYEQYF
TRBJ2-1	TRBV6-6	CASTPPPGDSYNEQFF
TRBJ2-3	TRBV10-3	CAISWTGSSTDTQYF
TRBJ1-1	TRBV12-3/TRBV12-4	CASSLQRLNTEAFF
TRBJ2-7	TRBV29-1	CSVEAGEETVGSYEQYF
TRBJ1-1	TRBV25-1	CASRTWGRGIGNTEAFF
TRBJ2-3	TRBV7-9	CASSPTGAQGDTQYF
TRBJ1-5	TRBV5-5	CASSLRGKDQPQHF
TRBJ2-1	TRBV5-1	CASSPDRGLNEQFF
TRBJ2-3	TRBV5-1	CASSTGPGTTDTQYF
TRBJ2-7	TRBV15	CATSGDTYEQYF
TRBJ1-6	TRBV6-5	CASSILDSLFNSPLHF
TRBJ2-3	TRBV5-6	CASSWGTGITDTQYF
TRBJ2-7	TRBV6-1	CASSRQKTYEQYF
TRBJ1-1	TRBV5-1	CASSLDGQLNTEAFF
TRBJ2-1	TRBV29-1	CSVGRLAGGSYNEQFF
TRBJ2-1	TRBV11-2	CASSFQGAYNEQFF
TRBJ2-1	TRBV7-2	CASSFGGRSSYNEQFF
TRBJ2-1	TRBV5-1	CASSPPRITDNEQFF
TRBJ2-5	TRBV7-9	CASSLVETAGETQYF
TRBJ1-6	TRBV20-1	CSVGQGGGNSPLHF
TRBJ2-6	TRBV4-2	CASSQDSGFGANVLTF
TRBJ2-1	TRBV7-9	CASSPSSGGTNEQFF
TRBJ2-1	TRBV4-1	CASRTSGGNEQFF
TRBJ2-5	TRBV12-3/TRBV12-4	CASSLGQGSETQYF